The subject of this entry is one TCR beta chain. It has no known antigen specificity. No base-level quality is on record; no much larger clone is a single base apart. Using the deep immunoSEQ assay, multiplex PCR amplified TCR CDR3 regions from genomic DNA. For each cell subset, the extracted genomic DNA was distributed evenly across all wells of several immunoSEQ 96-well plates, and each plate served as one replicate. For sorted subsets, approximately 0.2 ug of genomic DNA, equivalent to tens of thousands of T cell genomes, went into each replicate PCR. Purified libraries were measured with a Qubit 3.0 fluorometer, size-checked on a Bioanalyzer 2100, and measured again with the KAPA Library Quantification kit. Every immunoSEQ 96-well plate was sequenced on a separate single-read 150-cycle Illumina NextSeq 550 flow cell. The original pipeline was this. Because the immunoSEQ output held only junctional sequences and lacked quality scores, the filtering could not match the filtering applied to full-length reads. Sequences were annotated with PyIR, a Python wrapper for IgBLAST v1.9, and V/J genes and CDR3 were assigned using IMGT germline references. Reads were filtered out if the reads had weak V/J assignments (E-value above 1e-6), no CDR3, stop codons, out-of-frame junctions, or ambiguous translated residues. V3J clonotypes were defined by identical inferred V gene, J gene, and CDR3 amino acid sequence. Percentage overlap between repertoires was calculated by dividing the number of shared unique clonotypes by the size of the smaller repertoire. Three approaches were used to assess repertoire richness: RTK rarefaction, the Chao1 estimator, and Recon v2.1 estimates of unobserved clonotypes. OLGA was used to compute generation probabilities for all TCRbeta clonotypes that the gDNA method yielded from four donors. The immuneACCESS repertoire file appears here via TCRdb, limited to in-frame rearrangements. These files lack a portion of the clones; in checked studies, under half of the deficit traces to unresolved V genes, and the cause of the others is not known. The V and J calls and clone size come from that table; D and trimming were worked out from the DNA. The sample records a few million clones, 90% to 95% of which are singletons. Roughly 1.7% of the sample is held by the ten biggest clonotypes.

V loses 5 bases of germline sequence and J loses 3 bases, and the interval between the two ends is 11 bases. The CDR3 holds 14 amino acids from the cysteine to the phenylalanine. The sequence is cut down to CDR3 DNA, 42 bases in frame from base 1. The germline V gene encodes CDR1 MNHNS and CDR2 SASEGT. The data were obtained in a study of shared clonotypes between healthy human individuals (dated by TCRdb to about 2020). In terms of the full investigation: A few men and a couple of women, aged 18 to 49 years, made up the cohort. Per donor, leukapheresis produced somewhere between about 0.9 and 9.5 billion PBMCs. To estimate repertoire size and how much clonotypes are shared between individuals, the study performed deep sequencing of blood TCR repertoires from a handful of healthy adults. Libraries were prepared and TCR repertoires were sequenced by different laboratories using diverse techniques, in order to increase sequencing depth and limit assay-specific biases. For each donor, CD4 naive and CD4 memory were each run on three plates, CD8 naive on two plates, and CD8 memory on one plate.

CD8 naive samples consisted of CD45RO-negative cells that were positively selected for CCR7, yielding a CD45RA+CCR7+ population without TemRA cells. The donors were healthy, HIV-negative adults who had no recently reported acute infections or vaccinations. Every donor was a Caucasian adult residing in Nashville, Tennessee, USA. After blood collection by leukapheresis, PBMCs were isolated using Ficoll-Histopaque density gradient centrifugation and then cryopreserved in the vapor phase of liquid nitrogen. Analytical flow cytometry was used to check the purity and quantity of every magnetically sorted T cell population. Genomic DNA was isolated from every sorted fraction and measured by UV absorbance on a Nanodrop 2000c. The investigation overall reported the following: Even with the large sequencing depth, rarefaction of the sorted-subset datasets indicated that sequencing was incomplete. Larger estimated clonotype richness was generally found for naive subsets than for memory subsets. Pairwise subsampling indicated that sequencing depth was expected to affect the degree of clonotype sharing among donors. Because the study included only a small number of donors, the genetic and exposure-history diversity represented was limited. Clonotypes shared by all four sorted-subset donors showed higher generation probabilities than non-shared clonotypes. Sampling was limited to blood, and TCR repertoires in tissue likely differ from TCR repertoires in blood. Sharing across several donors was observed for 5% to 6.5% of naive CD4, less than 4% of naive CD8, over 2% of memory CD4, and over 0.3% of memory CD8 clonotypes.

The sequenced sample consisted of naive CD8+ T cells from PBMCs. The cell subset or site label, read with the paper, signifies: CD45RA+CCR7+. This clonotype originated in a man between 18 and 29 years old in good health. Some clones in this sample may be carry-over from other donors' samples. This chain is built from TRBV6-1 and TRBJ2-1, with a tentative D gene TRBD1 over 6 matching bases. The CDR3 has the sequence CASSLRDIYNEQFF. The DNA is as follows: TGTGCCAGCAGTCTCCGGGACATCTACAATGAGCAGTTCTTC.